This entry lists 24 T cell receptor beta chains sequenced from one sample in a study of blood T cell repertoires in COVID-19. Some clones are missing from TCRdb's copy, which holds only in-frame ones; the method was immunoSEQ multiplex PCR. The table shows under 250,000 clones, with 65% to 90% occurring only once. Sequencing was performed on PBMCs or T cells enriched from blood (not recorded which). These TCRs come from a woman aged 45-65 years with acute COVID-19.

This chain connects TRBV18 to TRBJ1-1; tentative D call: TRBD1 (5 bases). V lost 3 bases to trimming and J lost 4 bases, with 15 bases between them. Per germline, CDR1 KGHSH and CDR2 LQKENI. The CDR3 spans 15 residues. The CDR3 bases are TGTGCCAGCTCACCTCAGGTGGGGGAGGGCACTGAAGCTTTCTTT. Translated, it gives CASSPQVGEGTEAFF.

This chain links TRBV4-3 with TRBJ1-1; 9 bases align to TRBD1. Losses at the gene ends were 2 bases for V and 1 base for J; bases not matched to a gene: 5. In germline, CDR1 is LGHNA, CDR2 YSLEER. The length of the CDR3 is 16 residues. The CDR3: CASSQTPGQGNTEAFF. For the CDR3, the DNA is TGCGCCAGCAGCCAAACTCCGGGACAGGGGAACACTGAAGCTTTCTTT.

This clone was detected only once. This rearrangement joins TRBV27 to TRBJ1-2, with a tentative D call TRBD1 (6 bases). Trimming cost V 5 bases and J 6 bases, with 19 bases left between them. This CDR3 comprises 15 residues. Germline CDR1 and CDR2: MNHEY and SMNVEV (reference sequence). The CDR3 loop reads CASSTRPTGMHGYTF. CDR3 nucleotide sequence: TGTGCCAGCAGTACACGTCCCACAGGGATGCATGGCTACACCTTC.

The chain is built from TRBV7-3 and TRBJ2-1; TRBD2 agrees at 10 bases. Trimming cost V 6 bases and J 7 bases; bases outside gene matches: 6. CDR1 is SGHTA, CDR2 FQGTGA, per germline. This CDR3 contains 14 residues. The CDR3 sequence is CASSSGTSVNEQFF. CDR3 sequence (DNA): TGTGCCAGCAGTTCCGGGACTAGCGTGAATGAGCAGTTCTTC.

The chain carries TRBV19 and TRBJ2-1; perhaps TRBD2 as D (5 bases). Trimming shortened V by 5 bases and J by 8 bases, and 16 bases separated the two germline ends. This CDR3 is 14 amino acids long. Germline V gene sequence: CDR1 LNHDA, CDR2 SQIVND (reference sequence). The CDR3 sequence: CASSGLRVGHEQFF. Here the CDR3 DNA reads TGTGCCAGTAGTGGTTTGAGGGTAGGGCATGAGCAGTTCTTC.

The J gene is TRBJ1-2, the V gene TRBV6-5; the match to TRBD1 covers 7 bases. The CDR3 contains 12 residues. J gave up 10 bases and V 5 bases, and 7 bases lay outside the gene matches. Germline assignment: CDR1 MNHEY and CDR2 SVGAGI. The CDR3 sequence: CASSPGTAYYTF. CDR3 coding DNA: TGTGCCAGCAGTCCCGGGACAGCCTACTACACCTTC.

The chain recombines TRBV19 with TRBJ1-5; no definite D call. This CDR3 region has 13 residues. In germline, CDR1 is LNHDA, CDR2 SQIVND (reference sequence). Trimming shortened V by 7 bases and J by 0 bases, and 7 bases separated the two germline ends. CDR3 coding DNA: TGTGCCAGTAACGGCGGTAGCAATCAGCCCCAGCATTTT. As protein: CASNGGSNQPQHF.

The V gene is TRBV15, the J gene TRBJ2-1; 11 bases match TRBD2. The V and J ends lost 0 bases and 10 bases, in that order; junction bases with no gene match: 8. The CDR3 length is 16 residues. The germline gives CDR1 LNHNV, CDR2 YYDKDF (reference sequence). The CDR3 nucleotides read TGTGCCACCAGCAGAGATTTAGCGGGGGGGCCGAGCGAGCAGTTCTTC. Its protein product is CATSRDLAGGPSEQFF.

The genes are TRBV13 and TRBJ2-3; TRBD2 agrees at 13 bases. J gave up 6 bases and V 5 bases, and 11 bases lay outside the gene matches. In germline, CDR1 is PRHDT, CDR2 FYEKMQ (reference sequence). There are 17 residues in the CDR3. The CDR3 DNA reads as TGTGCCAGCAGCCCGTCCCGACTAGCGGGGGGTGCGGATACGCAGTATTTT. It encodes CASSPSRLAGGADTQYF.

Only one count was recorded for this clone. The chain employs TRBV19 and TRBJ2-7; TRBD1 aligns across 8 bases. Unmatched junction bases numbered 5, after V lost 4 bases and J lost 0 bases. Germline V CDR1 and CDR2: LNHDA, SQIVND (reference sequence). The CDR3 has 15 residues. This CDR3 is CASSRGQGLSYEQYF. CDR3 in DNA: TGTGCCAGTAGTAGAGGACAGGGCCTCTCCTACGAGCAGTACTTC.

V usage is TRBV4-3 and J usage is TRBJ2-3; 9 bases line up with TRBD2. After removal of 0 bases from V and 4 bases from J, the junction contained 8 bases not matched to a gene. The CDR3 covers 17 residues. Germline V CDR1 and CDR2: LGHNA, YSLEER. CDR3 in amino acids: CASSQDVGTSSSDTQYF. The DNA of the CDR3 is TGCGCCAGCAGCCAAGATGTAGGGACTAGCTCTTCAGATACGCAGTATTTT.

J is TRBJ1-2 and V is TRBV7-9; 8 bases fit TRBD1. The CDR3 totals 13 residues. V lost 5 bases to trimming and J lost 8 bases; unmatched junction nucleotides: 7. Looked up from germline, CDR1 is SEHNR and CDR2 is FQNEAQ (reference sequence). CDR3 sequence: CASSPDRVGGYTF. The CDR3 bases are TGTGCCAGCAGCCCGGACAGGGTGGGAGGCTACACCTTC.

The chain links TRBV19 to TRBJ1-2, with D unclear. The germline gives CDR1 LNHDA, CDR2 SQIVND (reference sequence). This CDR3 contains 13 residues. V lost 0 bases, J lost 13 bases, and 15 bases lay in between. The CDR3 spells CASSIDLNRAGTF. In nucleotides, the CDR3 is TGTGCCAGTAGTATAGATCTAAACAGAGCCGGCACCTTC.

The chain employs TRBV10-3 and TRBJ1-1, with TRBD1 identical over 7 bases. The germline V gene encodes CDR1 ENHRY and CDR2 SYGVKD. This CDR3 is 14 amino acids long. The trim removed 9 bases at V and 3 bases at J, leaving 10 bases unmatched. The CDR3 is CAIASGTDHTEAFF. The CDR3 coding sequence is TGTGCCATAGCCTCCGGGACAGACCACACTGAAGCTTTCTTT.

The chain links TRBV19 to TRBJ2-3; D might be TRBD1 (5 bases). Trimming stripped 7 bases from V and 4 bases from J, with 18 bases between. This CDR3 has 15 amino acids. CDR1 and CDR2 (germline): LNHDA, SQIVND (reference sequence). CDR3 sequence (DNA): TGTGCCAGTATGGGGCGACTTAAGGGTCCAGATACGCAGTATTTT. Its protein product is CASMGRLKGPDTQYF. Variable domain in full (rest from reference TRBV19 and TRBJ2-3): DGGITQSPKYLFRKEGQNVTLSCEQNLNHDAMYWYRQDPGQGLRLIYYSQIVNDFQKGDIAEGYSVSREKKESFPLTVTSAQKNPTAFYLCASMGRLKGPDTQYFGPGTRLTVL.

The chain is built from TRBV10-3 and TRBJ2-7, with TRBD1 as a possible D gene (5 bases). The V gene's germline CDR1 is ENHRY and CDR2 SYGVKD. Between the trimmed V and J ends, which lost 0 bases and 0 bases, there was a span of 12 bases. CDR3 length equals 16 residues. CDR3 bases: TGTGCCATCAGTGAGTCAAAGGGGCAAATCTCCTACGAGCAGTACTTC. It yields the protein CAISESKGQISYEQYF.

This chain connects TRBV7-2 to TRBJ2-2; D is perhaps TRBD2 (6 bases). Germline lookup yields CDR1 SGHTA and CDR2 FQGNSA. V gave up 6 bases and J gave up 2 bases, with 16 bases separating them. The CDR3 extends over 16 amino acids. The CDR3: CASSRFGGGNTGELFF. The DNA of the CDR3 is TGTGCCAGCAGTCGTTTCGGGGGAGGTAACACCGGGGAGCTGTTTTTT.

V is TRBV6-1 and J is TRBJ2-1; 12 bases align to TRBD2. Per the germline V gene, CDR1 is MNHNS and CDR2 is SASEGT. V dropped 4 bases and J dropped 8; count of bases not matched to a gene: 15. CDR3 length equals 18 residues. The DNA of the CDR3 is TGTGCCAGCAGTGTGGAGACTAGCGGGGGTCTGTGGGGTGATGAGCAGTTCTTC. Protein product: CASSVETSGGLWGDEQFF.

The V and J genes are TRBV25-1 and TRBJ2-5; D might be TRBD2 (7 bases). The germline gives CDR1 MGHDK, CDR2 SYGVNS. The CDR3 consists of 14 residues. The ends were cut back, 2 bases at V and 2 bases at J, with 9 bases in the middle. CDR3 loop: CASSEGRGQETQYF. In DNA form, the CDR3 reads TGTGCCAGCAGTGAAGGGAGGGGGCAAGAGACCCAGTACTTC.

The chain carries TRBV24-1 and TRBJ2-3, with TRBD2 matching 7 bases. V gave up 5 bases and J gave up 6 bases; unmatched junction bases: 7. Germline V gene sequence: CDR1 KGHDR, CDR2 SFDVKD. The CDR3 runs 14 residues. CDR3 nucleotide sequence: TGTGCCACCAGTGGCGGGGGACTCCGCGATACGCAGTATTTT. Its protein is CATSGGGLRDTQYF.

This chain links TRBV29-1 with TRBJ2-1; D is unresolved. This CDR3 spans 15 amino acids. Germline assignment: CDR1 SQVTM and CDR2 ANQGSEA. V was clipped by 0 bases and J by 5 bases, with 14 bases between them. The CDR3 region is CSVEDQAVMNNEQFF. CDR3 nucleotides: TGCAGCGTTGAAGATCAGGCCGTTATGAACAATGAGCAGTTCTTC.

For this clone: This sample also contains other DNA sequences that code for the same CDR3. This chain links TRBV11-2 with TRBJ1-5; D call uncertain. This CDR3 region has 13 residues. Trimming left V 0 bases short and J 6 bases short, with 6 bases between. Germline CDR1 reads SGHAT; CDR2 reads FQNNGV. CDR3 protein: CASSLDGGQPQHF. CDR3 bases: TGTGCCAGCAGCTTAGATGGAGGTCAGCCCCAGCATTTT.

The chain links TRBV7-9 to TRBJ2-5, with D possibly matching TRBD2 (5 bases). This CDR3 contains 14 residues. Per germline, CDR1 SEHNR and CDR2 FQNEAQ (reference sequence). V was trimmed by 1 base and J by 3 bases, leaving 9 bases between them. The CDR3 DNA follows: TGTGCCAGCAGCTTAGGGACTGCCGAAGAGACCCAGTACTTC. Translating gives CASSLGTAEETQYF.

The V and J genes are TRBV12-3 or TRBV12-4 and TRBJ2-6; no definite D call. The CDR3 length is 13 residues. Trimming left V 3 bases short and J 4 bases short, with 4 bases between. CDR3 coding DNA: TGTGCCAGCAGTTTTTCAGGGGCCAACGTCCTGACTTTC. Translated: CASSFSGANVLTF.